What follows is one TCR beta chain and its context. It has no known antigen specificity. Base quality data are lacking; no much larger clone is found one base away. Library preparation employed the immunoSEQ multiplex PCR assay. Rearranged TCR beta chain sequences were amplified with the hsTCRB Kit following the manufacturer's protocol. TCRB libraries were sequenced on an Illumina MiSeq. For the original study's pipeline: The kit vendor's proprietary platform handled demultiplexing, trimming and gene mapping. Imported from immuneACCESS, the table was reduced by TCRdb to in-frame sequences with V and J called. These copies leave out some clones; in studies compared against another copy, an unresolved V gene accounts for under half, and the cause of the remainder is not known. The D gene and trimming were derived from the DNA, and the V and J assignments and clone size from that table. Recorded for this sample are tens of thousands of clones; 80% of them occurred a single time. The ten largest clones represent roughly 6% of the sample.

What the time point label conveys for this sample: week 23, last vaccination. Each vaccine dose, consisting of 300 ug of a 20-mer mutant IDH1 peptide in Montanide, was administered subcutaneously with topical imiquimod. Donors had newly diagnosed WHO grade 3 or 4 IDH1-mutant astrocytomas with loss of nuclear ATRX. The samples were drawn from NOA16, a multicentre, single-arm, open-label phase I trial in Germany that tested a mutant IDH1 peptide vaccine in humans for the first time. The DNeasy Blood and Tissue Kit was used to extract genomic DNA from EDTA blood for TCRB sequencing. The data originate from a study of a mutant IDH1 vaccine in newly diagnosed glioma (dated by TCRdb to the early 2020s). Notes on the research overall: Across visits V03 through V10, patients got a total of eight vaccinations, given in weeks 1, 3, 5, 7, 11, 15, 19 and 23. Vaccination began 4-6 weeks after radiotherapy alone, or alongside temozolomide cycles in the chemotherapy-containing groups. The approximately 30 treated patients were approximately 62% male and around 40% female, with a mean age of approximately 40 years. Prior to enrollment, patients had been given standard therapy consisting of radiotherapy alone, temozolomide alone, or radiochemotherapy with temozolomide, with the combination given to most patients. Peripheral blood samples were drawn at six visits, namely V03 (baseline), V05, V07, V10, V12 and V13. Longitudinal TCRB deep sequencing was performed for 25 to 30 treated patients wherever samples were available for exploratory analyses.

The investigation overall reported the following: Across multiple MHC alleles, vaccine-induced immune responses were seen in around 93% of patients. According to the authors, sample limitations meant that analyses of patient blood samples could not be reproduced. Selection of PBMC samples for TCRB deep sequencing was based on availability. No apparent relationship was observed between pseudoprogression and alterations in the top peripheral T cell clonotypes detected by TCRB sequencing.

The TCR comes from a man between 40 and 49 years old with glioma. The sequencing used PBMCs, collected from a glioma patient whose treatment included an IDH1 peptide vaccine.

The CDR3 here reads CASRGTGGSPLHF. The nucleotide sequence reads TGTGCCAGCAGGGGGACAGGGGGTTCACCCCTCCACTTT. This receptor chain uses TRBV27 and TRBJ1-6, and 11 junctional nucleotides match TRBD1. From the cysteine up to the phenylalanine, the CDR3 has a length of 13 residues. The DNA shown is the 39-base CDR3, in frame from base 1. Compared with germline, V lacks 6 bases and J lacks 9 bases; bases without a gene match: 1. CDR1 and CDR2 (MNHEY, SMNVEV) derive from the germline V gene (reference sequence).